A selection of T cell receptor beta chains follows, all from one sample in a study of T cell repertoires in cytomegalovirus infection. TCRdb analysed the reads with MiXCR anew, one entry per CDR3 protein. The data show about 140,000 distinct CDR3 sequences, with 5.5% to 7% seen just once and about a sixth held by the top ten. The sequenced sample was PBMCs. These receptors were obtained from a human donor in good health (CMV status not recorded). Some clones in this sample may be carry-over from other donors' samples. Each CDR3 is given with its conserved first and last residue.

CDR3aa,j_gene,v_gene
CASSVTGLNQPQHF,TRBJ1-5,TRBV28
CASSSRRDSEAFF,TRBJ1-1,TRBV3-1
CATEGGGSTEAFF,TRBJ1-1,TRBV6-2/TRBV6-3
CASSDSGGMDTQYF,TRBJ2-3,TRBV7-8
CASSPRAGTPNTEAFF,TRBJ1-1,TRBV7-2
CASSEILLAGELFF,TRBJ2-2,TRBV4-1
CASSLAQGGRSPLHF,TRBJ1-6,TRBV7-2
CASSSRGGPWNQPQHF,TRBJ1-5,TRBV12-3/TRBV12-4
CASSLGQAVKNTIYF,TRBJ1-3,TRBV7-9
CASSPPFRELFF,TRBJ2-2,TRBV7-2
CASTQYSNQPQHF,TRBJ1-5,TRBV19
CASSPLTAGNTIYF,TRBJ1-3,TRBV7-2
CSARRGEGYNSPLHF,TRBJ1-6,TRBV20-1
CASSKGQMNTEAFF,TRBJ1-1,TRBV9
CASSLDQQYEQYF,TRBJ2-7,TRBV7-6
CSVKSSGANVLTF,TRBJ2-6,TRBV29-1
CASSLGLAEYTDTQYF,TRBJ2-3,TRBV5-1
CASRIDLNTEAFF,TRBJ1-1,TRBV6-6
CASSENTGDTQYF,TRBJ2-3,TRBV7-3
CASSSPVGGGSPLHF,TRBJ1-6,TRBV5-1
CASSQPVTQYF,TRBJ2-3,TRBV3-1
CSARDPSGGVSSYEQYF,TRBJ2-7,TRBV20-1
CASSLASAGGDGYTF,TRBJ1-2,TRBV5-1
CASSLERQTYEQYF,TRBJ2-7,TRBV5-5
CASRSSDGSNSPLHF,TRBJ1-6,TRBV9
CASSLSGAGSDTQYF,TRBJ2-3,TRBV7-9